This T cell receptor beta chain emerged from a study of cytomegalovirus exposure and HLA in healthy donors. Study details: The 666 first-cohort repertoires shared a platform with the approximately 110 validation repertoires, as reported in a later analysis.

To note about this clone: Its antigen remains unidentified.

Measured with immunoSEQ multiplex PCR; TCRdb has only the in-frame clones, and not every one. The sample shows a few hundred thousand clones, roughly 90% of them seen only once. Study-wide results and caveats: The TCR clusters that emerged in the first cohort tended, a later analysis found, to co-occur in the roughly 110 validation repertoires. Associated with cytomegalovirus, according to the listing, were about 160 TCR beta chains.

It was the roughly 110-subject validation cohort, separate from the approximately 700-subject first cohort, to which the donors belonged. The CDR3 is made up of 15 amino acids. Germline assignment: CDR1 MNHEY and CDR2 SVGAGI. The junction had 3 bases not matched to a gene; V was cut back by 1 base and J by 1 base. The material sequenced was PBMCs. J is TRBJ1-1 and V is TRBV6-5; 7 positions match TRBD1. The TCR sequence derives from a woman aged 18-29 years in good health and CMV-seronegative. The DNA of the CDR3 is TGTGCCAGCAGTTACTTTCACAGGGGGAACACTGAAGCTTTCTTT. It is translated as CASSYFHRGNTEAFF.